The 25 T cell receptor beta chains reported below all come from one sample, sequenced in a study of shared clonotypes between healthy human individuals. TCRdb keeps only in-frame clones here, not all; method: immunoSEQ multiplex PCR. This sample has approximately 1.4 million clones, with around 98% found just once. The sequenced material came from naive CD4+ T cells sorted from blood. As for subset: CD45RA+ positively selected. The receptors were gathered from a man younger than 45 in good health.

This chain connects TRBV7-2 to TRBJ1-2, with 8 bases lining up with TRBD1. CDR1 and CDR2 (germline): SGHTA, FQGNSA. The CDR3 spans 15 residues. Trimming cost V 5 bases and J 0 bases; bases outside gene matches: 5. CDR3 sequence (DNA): TGTGCCAGCAGCACCCCGGACAGGGCTAACTATGGCTACACCTTC. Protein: CASSTPDRANYGYTF.

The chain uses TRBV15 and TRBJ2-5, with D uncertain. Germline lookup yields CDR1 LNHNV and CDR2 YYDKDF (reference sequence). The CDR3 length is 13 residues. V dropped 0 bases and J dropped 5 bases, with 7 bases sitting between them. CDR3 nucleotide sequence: TGTGCCACCAGCAGAGATGTCGCGGAGACCCAGTACTTC. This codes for CATSRDVAETQYF. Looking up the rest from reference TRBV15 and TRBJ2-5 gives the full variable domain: DAMVIQNPRYQVTQFGKPVTLSCSQTLNHNVMYWYQQKSSQAPKLLFHYYDKDFNNEADTPDNFQSRRPNTSFCFLDIRSPGLGDTAMYLCATSRDVAETQYFGPGTRLLVL.

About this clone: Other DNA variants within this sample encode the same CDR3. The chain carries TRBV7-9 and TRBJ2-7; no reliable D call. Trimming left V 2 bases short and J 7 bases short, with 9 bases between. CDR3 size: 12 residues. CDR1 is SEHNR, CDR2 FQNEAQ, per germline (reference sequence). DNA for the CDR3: TGTGCCAGCAGCTTAACGACCGGGGAGCAGTACTTC. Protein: CASSLTTGEQYF.

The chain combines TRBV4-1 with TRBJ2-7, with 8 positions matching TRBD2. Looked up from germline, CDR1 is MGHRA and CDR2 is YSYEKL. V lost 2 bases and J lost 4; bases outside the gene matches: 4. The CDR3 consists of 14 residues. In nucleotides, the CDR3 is TGCGCCAGCAGCCAACCGGGGACTAGTTACGAGCAGTACTTC. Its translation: CASSQPGTSYEQYF.

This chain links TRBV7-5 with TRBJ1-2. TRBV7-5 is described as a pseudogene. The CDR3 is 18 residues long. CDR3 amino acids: CVRSGGMGSDRRKYGYTF. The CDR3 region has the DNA TGTGTCAGAAGCGGGGGAATGGGGTCAGACCGTAGAAAGTATGGCTACACCTTC.

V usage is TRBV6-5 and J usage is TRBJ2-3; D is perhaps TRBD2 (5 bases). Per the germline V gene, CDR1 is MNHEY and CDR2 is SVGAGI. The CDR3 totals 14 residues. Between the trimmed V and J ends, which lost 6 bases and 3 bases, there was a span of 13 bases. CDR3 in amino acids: CASRTGSGTDTQYF. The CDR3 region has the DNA TGTGCCAGCAGAACCGGTTCGGGGACAGATACGCAGTATTTT.

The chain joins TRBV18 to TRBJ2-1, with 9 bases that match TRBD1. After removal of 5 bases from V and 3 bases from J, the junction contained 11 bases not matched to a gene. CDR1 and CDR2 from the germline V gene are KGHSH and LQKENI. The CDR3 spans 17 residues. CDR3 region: CASSKTGTGFFYNEQFF. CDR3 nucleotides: TGTGCCAGCTCAAAAACCGGGACAGGGTTTTTCTACAATGAGCAGTTCTTC. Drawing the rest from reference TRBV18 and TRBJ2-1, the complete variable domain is NAGVMQNPRHLVRRRGQEARLRCSPMKGHSHVYWYRQLPEEGLKFMVYLQKENIIDESGMPKERFSAEFPKEGPSILRIQQVVRGDSAAYFCASSKTGTGFFYNEQFFGPGTRLTVL.

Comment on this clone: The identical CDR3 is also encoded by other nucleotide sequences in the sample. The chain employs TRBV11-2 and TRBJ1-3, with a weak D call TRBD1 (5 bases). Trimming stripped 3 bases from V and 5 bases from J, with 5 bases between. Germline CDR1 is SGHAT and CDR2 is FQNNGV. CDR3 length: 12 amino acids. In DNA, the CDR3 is TGTGCCAGCAGCTTGGGGCGAAACACCATATATTTT. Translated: CASSLGRNTIYF. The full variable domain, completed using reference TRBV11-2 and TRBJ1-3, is EAGVAQSPRYKIIEKRQSVAFWCNPISGHATLYWYQQILGQGPKLLIQFQNNGVVDDSQLPKDRFSAERLKGVDSTLKIQPAKLEDSAVYLCASSLGRNTIYFGEGSWLTVV.

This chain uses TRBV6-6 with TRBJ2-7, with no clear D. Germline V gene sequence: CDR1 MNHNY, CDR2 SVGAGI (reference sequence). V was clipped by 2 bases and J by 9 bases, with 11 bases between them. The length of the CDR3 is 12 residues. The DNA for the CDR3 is TGTGCCAGCAGTTACATGGCGGATGCGCAGTACTTC. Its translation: CASSYMADAQYF.

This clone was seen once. The CDR3 loop reads CASSPLYFRRGGDQETQYF. CDR3 in DNA: TGTGCCAGCTCACCACTTTATTTTCGTCGAGGGGGTGACCAAGAGACCCAGTACTTC. The rearrangement uses TRBV18 and TRBJ2-5; a weak D match, TRBD1 (6 bases). The CDR3 is 19 residues long. V lost 1 base, J lost 0 bases, and 21 bases lay in between. Germline V lookup: CDR1 KGHSH, CDR2 LQKENI. The entire variable domain, with the rest obtained from reference TRBV18 and TRBJ2-5, is as follows: NAGVMQNPRHLVRRRGQEARLRCSPMKGHSHVYWYRQLPEEGLKFMVYLQKENIIDESGMPKERFSAEFPKEGPSILRIQQVVRGDSAAYFCASSPLYFRRGGDQETQYFGPGTRLLVL.

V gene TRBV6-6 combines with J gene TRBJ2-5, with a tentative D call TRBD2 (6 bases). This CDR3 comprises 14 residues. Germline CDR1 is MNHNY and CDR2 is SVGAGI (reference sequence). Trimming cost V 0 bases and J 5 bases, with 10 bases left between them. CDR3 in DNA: TGTGCCAGCAGTTACTCGGCCGGGAGTGAGACCCAGTACTTC. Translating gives CASSYSAGSETQYF.

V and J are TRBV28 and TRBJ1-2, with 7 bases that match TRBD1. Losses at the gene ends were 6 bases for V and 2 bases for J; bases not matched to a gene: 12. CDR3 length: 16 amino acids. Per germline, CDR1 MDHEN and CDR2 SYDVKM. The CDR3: CASSPPTGRRNYGYTF. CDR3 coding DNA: TGTGCCAGCAGCCCCCCGACAGGGCGGAGGAACTATGGCTACACCTTC.

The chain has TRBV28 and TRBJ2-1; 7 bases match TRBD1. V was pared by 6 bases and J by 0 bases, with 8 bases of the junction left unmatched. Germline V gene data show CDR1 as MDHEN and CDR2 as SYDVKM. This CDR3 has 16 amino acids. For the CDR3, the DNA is TGTGCCAGCAGGTCATTTACAGGGGTCTCCTACAATGAGCAGTTCTTC. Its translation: CASRSFTGVSYNEQFF.

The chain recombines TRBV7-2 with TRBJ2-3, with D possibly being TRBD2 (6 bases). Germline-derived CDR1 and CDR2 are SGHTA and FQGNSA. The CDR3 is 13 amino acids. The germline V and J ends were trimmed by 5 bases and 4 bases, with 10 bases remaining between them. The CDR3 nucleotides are TGTGCCAGCAGCACGGGACTTCCAGATACGCAGTATTTT. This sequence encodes CASSTGLPDTQYF.

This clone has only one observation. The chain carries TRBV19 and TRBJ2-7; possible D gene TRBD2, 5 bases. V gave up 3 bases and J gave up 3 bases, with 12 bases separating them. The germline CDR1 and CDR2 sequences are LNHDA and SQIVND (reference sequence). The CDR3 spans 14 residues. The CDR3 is CASSIRPGIYEQYF. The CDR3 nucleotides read TGTGCCAGTAGTATCCGGCCGGGAATCTACGAGCAGTACTTC.

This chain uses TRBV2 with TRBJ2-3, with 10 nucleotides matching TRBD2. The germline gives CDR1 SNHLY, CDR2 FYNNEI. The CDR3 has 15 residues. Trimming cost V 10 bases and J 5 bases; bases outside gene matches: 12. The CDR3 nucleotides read TGTGCCACCCTTTTAAGCGGGAGGGCCAGAGATACGCAGTATTTT. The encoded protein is CATLLSGRARDTQYF.

CDR3 residues: CASSHQDRVAYNEQFF. The CDR3 DNA is TGTGCCAGCAGCCACCAAGACAGGGTCGCCTACAATGAGCAGTTCTTC. The chain has TRBV14 and TRBJ2-1; 7 bases align to TRBD1. V lost 3 bases and J lost 2; bases outside the gene matches: 7. The CDR3 covers 16 residues. From germline, CDR1 is SGHDN and CDR2 FVKESK.

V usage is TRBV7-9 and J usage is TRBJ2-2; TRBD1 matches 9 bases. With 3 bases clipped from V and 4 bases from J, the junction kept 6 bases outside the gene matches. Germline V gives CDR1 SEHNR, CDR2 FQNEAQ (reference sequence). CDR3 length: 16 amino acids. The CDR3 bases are TGTGCCAGCAGCTTTTACAGGGGGCCGGGCACCGGGGAGCTGTTTTTT. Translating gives CASSFYRGPGTGELFF.

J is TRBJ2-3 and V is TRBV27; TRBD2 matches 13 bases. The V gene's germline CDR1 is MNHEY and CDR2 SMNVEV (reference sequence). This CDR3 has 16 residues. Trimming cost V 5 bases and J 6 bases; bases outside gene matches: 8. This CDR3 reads CASSILAGGPGDTQYF. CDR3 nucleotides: TGTGCCAGCAGTATACTAGCGGGAGGGCCGGGGGATACGCAGTATTTT.

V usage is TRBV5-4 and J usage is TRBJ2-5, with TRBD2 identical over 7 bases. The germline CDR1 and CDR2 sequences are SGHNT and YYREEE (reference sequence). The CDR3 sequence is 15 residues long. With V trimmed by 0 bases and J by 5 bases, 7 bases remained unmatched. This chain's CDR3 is CASSLARSGRETQYF. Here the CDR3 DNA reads TGTGCCAGCAGCTTGGCCAGATCCGGGAGGGAGACCCAGTACTTC.

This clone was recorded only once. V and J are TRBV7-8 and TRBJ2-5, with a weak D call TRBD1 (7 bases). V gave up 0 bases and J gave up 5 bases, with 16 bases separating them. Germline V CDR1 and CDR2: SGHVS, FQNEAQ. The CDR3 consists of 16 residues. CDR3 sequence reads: CASSLAAGGLYETQYF. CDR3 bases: TGTGCCAGCAGCTTAGCTGCAGGGGGGCTATATGAGACCCAGTACTTC.

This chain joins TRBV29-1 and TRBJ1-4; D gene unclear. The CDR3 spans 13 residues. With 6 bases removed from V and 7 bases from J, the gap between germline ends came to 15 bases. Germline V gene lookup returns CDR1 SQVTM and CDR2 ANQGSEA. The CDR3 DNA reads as TGCAGCGTCCTGACACCGGGTGGTGAAAAACTGTTTTTT. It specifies CSVLTPGGEKLFF.

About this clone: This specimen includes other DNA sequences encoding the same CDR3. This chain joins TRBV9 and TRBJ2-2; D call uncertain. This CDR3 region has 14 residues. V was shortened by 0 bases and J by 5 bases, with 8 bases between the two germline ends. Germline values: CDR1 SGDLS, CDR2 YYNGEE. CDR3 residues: CASSVAGSTGELFF. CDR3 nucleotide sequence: TGTGCCAGCAGCGTAGCTGGTTCGACCGGGGAGCTGTTTTTT.

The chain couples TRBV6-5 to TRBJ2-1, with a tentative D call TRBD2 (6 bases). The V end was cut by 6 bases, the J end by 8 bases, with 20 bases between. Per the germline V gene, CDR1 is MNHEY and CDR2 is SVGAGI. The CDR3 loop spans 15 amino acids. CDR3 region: CASSGSTSRLHEQFF. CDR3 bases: TGTGCCAGCAGCGGTTCGACTAGTCGTTTACATGAGCAGTTCTTC.

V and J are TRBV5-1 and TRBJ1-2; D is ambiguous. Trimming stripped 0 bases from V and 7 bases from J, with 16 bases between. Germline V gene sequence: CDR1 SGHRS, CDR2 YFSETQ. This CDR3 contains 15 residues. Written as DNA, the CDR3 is TGCGCCAGCAGCTTGGGCCTTTCGCAGGTACTTGGCTACACCTTC. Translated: CASSLGLSQVLGYTF.